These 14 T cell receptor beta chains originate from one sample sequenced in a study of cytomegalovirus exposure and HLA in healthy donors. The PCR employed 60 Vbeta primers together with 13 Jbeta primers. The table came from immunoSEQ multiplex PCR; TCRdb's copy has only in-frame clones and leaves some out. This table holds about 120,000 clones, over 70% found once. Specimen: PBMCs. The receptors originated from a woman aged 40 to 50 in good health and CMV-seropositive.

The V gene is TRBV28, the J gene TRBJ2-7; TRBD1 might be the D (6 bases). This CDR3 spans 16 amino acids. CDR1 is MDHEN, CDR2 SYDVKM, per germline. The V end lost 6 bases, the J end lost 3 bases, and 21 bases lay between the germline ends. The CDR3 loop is CASRKYRATINYEQYF. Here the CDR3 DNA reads TGTGCCAGCAGGAAGTACAGGGCTACCATAAACTACGAGCAGTACTTC.

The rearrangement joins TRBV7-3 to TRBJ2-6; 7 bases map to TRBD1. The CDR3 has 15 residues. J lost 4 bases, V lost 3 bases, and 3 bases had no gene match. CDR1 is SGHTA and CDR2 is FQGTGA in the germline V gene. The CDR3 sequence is CASSLNRGGANVLTF. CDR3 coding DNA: TGTGCCAGCAGCTTGAACAGGGGCGGGGCCAACGTCCTGACTTTC.

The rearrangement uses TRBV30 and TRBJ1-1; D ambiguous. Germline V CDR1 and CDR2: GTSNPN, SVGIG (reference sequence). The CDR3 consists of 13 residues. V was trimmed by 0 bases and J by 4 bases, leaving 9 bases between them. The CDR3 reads CAWSVSPGTEAFF. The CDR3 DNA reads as TGTGCCTGGAGTGTGTCCCCGGGCACTGAAGCTTTCTTT.

The DNA of the CDR3 is TGTGCCAGCAGCCCAGCCGGGGGGGGAAACACCGGGGAGCTGTTTTTT. This translates into CASSPAGGGNTGELFF. The chain recombines TRBV5-4 with TRBJ2-2; TRBD2 matches 8 bases. V dropped 4 bases and J dropped 2; count of bases not matched to a gene: 7. CDR1 SGHNT and CDR2 YYREEE come from the germline V gene (reference sequence). This CDR3 is 16 amino acids long.

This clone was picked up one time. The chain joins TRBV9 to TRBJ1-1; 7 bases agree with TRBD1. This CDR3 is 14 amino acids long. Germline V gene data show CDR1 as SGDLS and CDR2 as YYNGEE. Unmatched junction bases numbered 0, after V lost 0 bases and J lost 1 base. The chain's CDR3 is CASSVAGGNTEAFF. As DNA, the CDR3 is TGTGCCAGCAGCGTAGCAGGGGGGAACACTGAAGCTTTCTTT.

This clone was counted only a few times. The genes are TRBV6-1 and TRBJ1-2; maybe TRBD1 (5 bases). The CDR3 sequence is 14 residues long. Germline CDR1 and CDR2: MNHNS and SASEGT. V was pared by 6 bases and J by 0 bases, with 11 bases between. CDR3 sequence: CASRAREANYGYTF. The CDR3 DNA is TGTGCCAGCAGAGCCAGGGAGGCTAACTATGGCTACACCTTC.

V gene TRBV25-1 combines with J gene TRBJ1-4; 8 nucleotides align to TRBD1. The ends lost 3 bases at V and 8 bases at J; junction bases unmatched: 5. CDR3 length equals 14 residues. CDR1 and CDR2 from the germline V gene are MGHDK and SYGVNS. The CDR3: CASSEYRGEEKLFF. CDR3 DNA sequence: TGTGCCAGCAGTGAGTACAGGGGGGAGGAAAAACTGTTTTTT.

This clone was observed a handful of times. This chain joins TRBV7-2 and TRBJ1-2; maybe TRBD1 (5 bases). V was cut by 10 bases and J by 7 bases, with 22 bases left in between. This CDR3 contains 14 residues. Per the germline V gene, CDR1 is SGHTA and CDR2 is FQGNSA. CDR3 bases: TGTGCCACCGAGCGCAGGGCCTATACCGTTGGCTACACCTTC. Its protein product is CATERRAYTVGYTF. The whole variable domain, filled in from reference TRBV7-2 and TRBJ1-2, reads GAGVSQSPSNKVTEKGKDVELRCDPISGHTALYWYRQSLGQGLEFLIYFQGNSAPDKSGLPSDRFSAERTGGSVSTLTIQRTQQEDSAVYLCATERRAYTVGYTFGSGTRLTVV.

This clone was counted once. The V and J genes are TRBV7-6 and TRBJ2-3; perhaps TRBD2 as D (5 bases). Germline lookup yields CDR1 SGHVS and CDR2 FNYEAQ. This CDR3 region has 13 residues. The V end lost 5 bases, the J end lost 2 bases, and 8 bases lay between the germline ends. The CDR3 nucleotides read TGTGCCAGCAGCCCGGGATCCACAGATACGCAGTATTTT. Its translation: CASSPGSTDTQYF. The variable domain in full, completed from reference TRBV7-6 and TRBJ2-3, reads GAGVSQSPRYKVTKRGQDVALRCDPISGHVSLYWYRQALGQGPEFLTYFNYEAQQDKSGLPNDRFSAERPEGSISTLTIQRTEQRDSAMYRCASSPGSTDTQYFGPGTRLTVL.

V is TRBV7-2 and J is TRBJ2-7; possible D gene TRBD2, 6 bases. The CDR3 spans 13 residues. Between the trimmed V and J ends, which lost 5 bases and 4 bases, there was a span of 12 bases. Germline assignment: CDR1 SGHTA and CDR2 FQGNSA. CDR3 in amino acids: CASSRNSGYEQYF. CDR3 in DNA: TGTGCCAGCAGCAGAAACAGCGGGTACGAGCAGTACTTC.

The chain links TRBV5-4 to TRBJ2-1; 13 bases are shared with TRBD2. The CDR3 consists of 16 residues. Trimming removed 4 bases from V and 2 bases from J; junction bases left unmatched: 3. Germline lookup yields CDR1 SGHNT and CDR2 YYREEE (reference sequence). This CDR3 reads CASSAGTSGAYNEQFF. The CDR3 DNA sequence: TGTGCCAGCAGCGCCGGGACTAGCGGGGCCTACAATGAGCAGTTCTTC.

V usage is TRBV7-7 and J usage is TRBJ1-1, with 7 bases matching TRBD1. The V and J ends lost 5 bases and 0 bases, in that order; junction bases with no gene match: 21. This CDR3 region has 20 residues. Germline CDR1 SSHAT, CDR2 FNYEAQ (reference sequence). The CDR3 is CASSPFETTGDSRMNTEAFF. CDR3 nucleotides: TGTGCCAGCAGCCCCTTCGAAACTACAGGGGATTCTAGAATGAACACTGAAGCTTTCTTT.

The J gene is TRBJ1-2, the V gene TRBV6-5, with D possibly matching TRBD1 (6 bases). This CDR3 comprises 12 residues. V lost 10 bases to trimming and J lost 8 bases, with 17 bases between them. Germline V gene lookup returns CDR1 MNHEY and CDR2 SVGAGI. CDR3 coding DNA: TGTGCCACCGCCAAAGGGGGTAGAGGCTACACCTTC. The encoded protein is CATAKGGRGYTF.

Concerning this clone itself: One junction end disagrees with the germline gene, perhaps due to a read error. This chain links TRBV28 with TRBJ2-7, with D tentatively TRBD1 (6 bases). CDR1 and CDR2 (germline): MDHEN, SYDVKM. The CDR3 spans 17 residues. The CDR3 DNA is TGTGCCAGCACTTTAGCCCTGGGGGCAGGGCGAAGTGACGAGCAGTACTTC. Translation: CASTLALGAGRSDEQYF. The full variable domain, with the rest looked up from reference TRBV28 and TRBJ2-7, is DVKVTQSSRYLVKRTGEKVFLECVQDMDHENMFWYRQDPGLGLRLIYFSYDVKMKEKGDIPEGYSVSREKKERFSLILESASTNQTSMYLCASTLALGAGRSDEQYFGPGTRLTVT.